The next 32 T cell receptor beta chains were all read from a single sample in a study of shared clonotypes between healthy human individuals. Only in-frame clones appear in the TCRdb table, and some are missing; sequencing was by immunoSEQ multiplex PCR. The table shows about 180,000 clones, with over 85% occurring only once. The sequenced material came from naive CD4+ T cells sorted from blood. Subset here: CD45RA+ positively selected. These receptor sequences come from a woman aged 25 to 45 in good health.

This clone has just one count. This chain joins TRBV10-1 and TRBJ2-1; 8 bases fit TRBD1. V trimming: 4 bases; J trimming: 5 bases; junction bases outside the gene matches: 7. The germline V gene encodes CDR1 WNHNN and CDR2 SYGVQD (reference sequence). This CDR3 region has 15 residues. The CDR3 loop is CASSGFGQGDNEQFF. The CDR3 nucleotides are TGCGCCAGCAGTGGGTTTGGACAGGGAGACAATGAGCAGTTCTTC.

The chain employs TRBV7-9 and TRBJ2-5; D is possibly TRBD2 (5 bases). This CDR3 region has 10 residues. CDR1 and CDR2 (germline): SEHNR, FQNEAQ (reference sequence). The V gene lost 5 bases and the J gene lost 11 bases, with 9 bases spanning the gap. DNA of the CDR3: TGTGCCAGCAGCGGAAGGGAGCAGTACTTC. It translates to CASSGREQYF.

The chain has TRBV5-6 and TRBJ2-4; D gene ambiguous. The V end lost 6 bases, the J end lost 4 bases, and 17 bases lay between the germline ends. This CDR3 spans 15 amino acids. Germline-derived CDR1 and CDR2 are SGHDT and YYEEEE. As DNA, the CDR3 is TGTGCCAGCACCACCCCAGGAGCCGGGAAAAACATTCAGTACTTC. It encodes CASTTPGAGKNIQYF.

The chain is built from TRBV19 and TRBJ1-5; D is unresolved. Germline V gene lookup returns CDR1 LNHDA and CDR2 SQIVND (reference sequence). V was pared by 3 bases and J by 7 bases, with 7 bases between. This CDR3 is 12 amino acids long. The CDR3 DNA follows: TGTGCCAGTAGTATTGCTGCGCAGCCCCAGCATTTT. Translation gives CASSIAAQPQHF.

The chain links TRBV21-1 to TRBJ2-5; the table calls TRBD1, which could not be checked here. The DNA end is a closer match to TRBJ2-7, so the J assignment may be wrong. TRBV21-1 is a listed pseudogene. There are 14 residues in the CDR3. The CDR3 DNA reads TGTGCCAGCAGCGGGACAGGGGCGTATTACGAGCAGTACTTC. Translation: CASSGTGAYYEQYF.

The rearrangement links TRBV6-4 to TRBJ2-4; 9 positions match TRBD2. Germline CDR1 reads MRHNA; CDR2 reads SNTAGT. V dropped 5 bases and J dropped 8; count of bases not matched to a gene: 10. CDR3 size: 15 residues. The CDR3 loop is CASSWTSDPKDIQYF. CDR3 in DNA: TGTGCCAGCAGTTGGACTAGCGACCCGAAAGACATTCAGTACTTC.

The chain employs TRBV10-3 and TRBJ1-4; D not resolved. The V gene lost 2 bases and the J gene lost 0 bases, with 4 bases spanning the gap. The CDR3 contains 14 residues. The germline CDR1 and CDR2 sequences are ENHRY and SYGVKD. The CDR3 DNA follows: TGTGCCATCAGTGAGGGAGCAACTAATGAAAAACTGTTTTTT. Amino acids: CAISEGATNEKLFF.

This sequence joins TRBV2 and TRBJ1-2; tentative D call: TRBD1 (6 bases). This CDR3 contains 14 residues. Germline CDR1 is SNHLY and CDR2 is FYNNEI. Trimming stripped 6 bases from V and 4 bases from J, with 15 bases between. The CDR3 DNA sequence: TGTGCCAGCAGCGCACAGGGCAGGTCCTATGGCTACACCTTC. Its protein product is CASSAQGRSYGYTF.

On this clone: Germline and junction disagree at one end, which may indicate a read error. This rearrangement joins TRBV28 to TRBJ2-1, with 8 bases fitting TRBD2. CDR1 MDHEN and CDR2 SYDVKM come from the germline V gene. The CDR3 is made up of 14 amino acids. CDR3 residues: CASSLWSASGSSIF. CDR3 nucleotides: TGTGCCAGCAGTTTATGGAGTGCCAGCGGGAGTTCCATCTTC.

The chain links TRBV10-3 to TRBJ2-3; TRBD2 agrees at 11 bases. V was pared by 0 bases and J by 1 base, with 3 bases of the junction left unmatched. Germline lookup yields CDR1 ENHRY and CDR2 SYGVKD. The CDR3 length is 17 residues. In DNA, the CDR3 is TGTGCCATCAGTGAGTCGCGACTAGCGGGACGCACAGATACGCAGTATTTT. Translated: CAISESRLAGRTDTQYF.

The chain is built from TRBV11-2 and TRBJ1-6; D is unclear. This CDR3 is 13 amino acids long. V lost 7 bases and J 7 bases, leaving 11 bases between the germline ends. Per germline, CDR1 SGHAT and CDR2 FQNNGV. The CDR3 reads CASTGLMNSPLHF. CDR3 DNA: TGTGCCAGCACCGGACTTATGAATTCACCCCTCCACTTT.

The CDR3 nucleotides are TGTGCCAGTAGAGTAGCGGGAGGGGGGACCGGGGAGCTGTTTTTT. As protein: CASRVAGGGTGELFF. The genes are TRBV19 and TRBJ2-2; the match to TRBD2 covers 11 bases. The trim removed 6 bases at V and 5 bases at J, leaving 5 bases unmatched. The germline V gene has CDR1 LNHDA and CDR2 SQIVND (reference sequence). CDR3 size: 15 residues. Filled out from reference TRBV19 and TRBJ2-2, the complete variable domain reads DGGITQSPKYLFRKEGQNVTLSCEQNLNHDAMYWYRQDPGQGLRLIYYSQIVNDFQKGDIAEGYSVSREKKESFPLTVTSAQKNPTAFYLCASRVAGGGTGELFFGEGSRLTVL.

The chain joins TRBV7-2 to TRBJ1-5, with D perhaps matching TRBD1 (5 bases). With 5 bases removed from V and 0 bases from J, the gap between germline ends came to 11 bases. The CDR3 has 15 amino acids. Germline CDR1 SGHTA, CDR2 FQGNSA. CDR3 DNA sequence: TGTGCCAGCAGCCCGGGACGTCATAGCAATCAGCCCCAGCATTTT. Its translation is CASSPGRHSNQPQHF.

The genes are TRBV29-1 and TRBJ2-3; no reliable D call. Looked up from germline, CDR1 is SQVTM and CDR2 is ANQGSEA. The CDR3 extends over 11 amino acids. V lost 5 bases and J lost 6, with 9 bases in between. The CDR3 protein is CSVRLPDTQYF. CDR3 in DNA: TGCAGCGTTCGGCTTCCCGATACGCAGTATTTT.

The chain is built from TRBV7-2 and TRBJ1-1; 8 positions match TRBD1. The CDR3 covers 15 residues. Germline assignment: CDR1 SGHTA and CDR2 FQGNSA. The V and J ends lost 5 bases and 0 bases, in that order; junction bases with no gene match: 5. CDR3 amino acids: CASSAGQGVNTEAFF. The DNA of the CDR3 is TGTGCCAGCAGCGCCGGACAGGGTGTGAACACTGAAGCTTTCTTT.

This sequence joins TRBV10-3 and TRBJ2-2; D is undetermined. This CDR3 has 13 residues. Trimming removed 10 bases from V and 1 base from J, with 10 bases in between. Looked up from germline, CDR1 is ENHRY and CDR2 is SYGVKD. CDR3: CATTGQNTGELFF. CDR3 DNA sequence: TGTGCCACCACGGGTCAGAACACCGGGGAGCTGTTTTTT.

V usage is TRBV18 and J usage is TRBJ1-4; D might be TRBD1 (5 bases). CDR1 is KGHSH and CDR2 is LQKENI in the germline V gene. CDR3 length equals 14 residues. V lost 4 bases, J lost 3 bases, and 9 bases lay in between. The CDR3, as DNA: TGTGCCAGCTCACGGACAACCGCTAATGAAAAACTGTTTTTT. It yields the protein CASSRTTANEKLFF.

This clone was detected only once. The chain joins TRBV28 to TRBJ2-2, with 9 bases lining up with TRBD1. The length of the CDR3 is 15 residues. From germline, CDR1 is MDHEN and CDR2 SYDVKM. The V and J ends lost 6 bases and 5 bases, in that order; junction bases with no gene match: 7. The CDR3 here is CASSRTGDRTGELFF. The CDR3 nucleotides are TGTGCCAGCAGCAGGACAGGGGATCGGACCGGGGAGCTGTTTTTT.

The gene calls are TRBV27 and TRBJ2-5; TRBD2 agrees at 7 bases. In germline, CDR1 is MNHEY, CDR2 SMNVEV (reference sequence). CDR3 length: 15 residues. The ends lost 6 bases at V and 1 base at J; junction bases unmatched: 8. CDR3: CASSTWGGSQETQYF. The CDR3 DNA reads TGTGCCAGCAGCACCTGGGGGGGGTCCCAAGAGACCCAGTACTTC.

The chain is built from TRBV4-2 and TRBJ2-7; perhaps TRBD2 as D (6 bases). Trimming removed 4 bases at V and 3 bases at J, with 22 bases between. The CDR3 covers 17 residues. Looked up from germline, CDR1 is LGHNA and CDR2 is YNFKEQ. This CDR3 is CASSLIASDYRNYEQYF. The CDR3 DNA reads TGTGCCAGCAGCCTTATCGCCTCGGACTACCGGAACTACGAGCAGTACTTC.

This clone was detected only once. The rearrangement joins TRBV11-1 to TRBJ2-1; 10 nucleotides agree with TRBD2. Trimming took 5 bases from V and 10 from J; bases not matched to a gene: 11. The length of the CDR3 is 15 residues. Per the germline V gene, CDR1 is SGHAT and CDR2 is FQDESV (reference sequence). The CDR3 spells CASSPRVAGGREQFF. As DNA, the CDR3 is TGTGCCAGCAGCCCTCGGGTAGCGGGAGGACGCGAGCAGTTCTTC.

The chain links TRBV11-2 to TRBJ1-2; D gene ambiguous. Germline CDR1 SGHAT, CDR2 FQNNGV. Trimming pared 4 bases from V and 8 bases from J, leaving 8 bases between. CDR3 length: 11 residues. The CDR3: CASSSLLGYTF. CDR3 coding DNA: TGTGCCAGCAGCTCCCTCCTCGGCTACACCTTC.

The V gene is TRBV5-1, the J gene TRBJ2-1; 7 bases are shared with TRBD1. Germline CDR1 and CDR2: SGHRS and YFSETQ. The CDR3 covers 14 residues. With 4 bases clipped from V and 8 bases from J, the junction kept 9 bases outside the gene matches. The CDR3 here is CASSKTGSGDEQFF. CDR3 DNA: TGCGCCAGCAGCAAGACAGGGTCGGGCGATGAGCAGTTCTTC.

This sequence joins TRBV6-1 and TRBJ1-5; D remains ambiguous. The CDR3 sequence is 14 residues long. Trimming shortened V by 8 bases and J by 7 bases, and 18 bases separated the two germline ends. Germline CDR1 and CDR2: MNHNS and SASEGT. CDR3 nucleotides: TGTGCCAGCGAATTCCGAGACAAAGGGCAGCCCCAGCATTTT. The encoded protein is CASEFRDKGQPQHF.

This sequence joins TRBV9 and TRBJ1-4; possibly TRBD1 for D (6 bases). V was pared by 4 bases and J by 8 bases, with 27 bases between. This CDR3 spans 18 amino acids. CDR1 SGDLS and CDR2 YYNGEE come from the germline V gene. The CDR3 protein is CASSPRGQGHSSREKLFF. The CDR3 nucleotides read TGTGCCAGCAGCCCCCGGGGGCAAGGACACAGCTCCAGAGAAAAACTGTTTTTT.

This clone appeared a single time. This chain uses TRBV28 with TRBJ1-2; D is unresolved. CDR3 length: 12 amino acids. Germline CDR1 is MDHEN and CDR2 is SYDVKM. The germline V and J ends were trimmed by 6 bases and 3 bases, with 8 bases remaining between them. The CDR3 DNA sequence: TGTGCCAGCAGCTGGGTGGACTATGGCTACACCTTC. Protein sequence: CASSWVDYGYTF.

V gene TRBV11-2 combines with J gene TRBJ2-7; TRBD2 aligns across 7 bases. Germline V lookup: CDR1 SGHAT, CDR2 FQNNGV. This CDR3 has 14 amino acids. V lost 3 bases and J lost 1; bases outside the gene matches: 3. CDR3 bases: TGTGCCAGCAGCTTTGAGCGGGGTTCCTACGAGCAGTACTTC. It encodes CASSFERGSYEQYF. Drawing the rest from reference TRBV11-2 and TRBJ2-7, the complete variable domain is EAGVAQSPRYKIIEKRQSVAFWCNPISGHATLYWYQQILGQGPKLLIQFQNNGVVDDSQLPKDRFSAERLKGVDSTLKIQPAKLEDSAVYLCASSFERGSYEQYFGPGTRLTVT.

CDR3 sequence reads: CASSQDRTQSSYEQYF. The CDR3 region has the DNA TGCGCCAGCAGCCAAGATAGAACTCAGAGCTCCTACGAGCAGTACTTC. The V call is TRBV4-1, the J call TRBJ2-5; no clear D. The J call may be mistaken, given a closer DNA end match to TRBJ2-7. CDR1 is MGHRA and CDR2 is YSYEKL in the germline V gene. The CDR3 has 16 amino acids.

The V and J genes are TRBV4-2 and TRBJ1-4, with TRBD1 as a possible D gene (5 bases). The V and J ends lost 0 bases and 7 bases respectively, with 15 bases between them. The CDR3 extends over 16 amino acids. CDR1 LGHNA and CDR2 YNFKEQ come from the germline V gene. Here the CDR3 reads CASSQDRGRWTEKLFF. CDR3 DNA: TGTGCCAGCAGCCAAGATAGGGGACGTTGGACTGAAAAACTGTTTTTT.

The genes are TRBV6-4 and TRBJ1-2; D is uncertain. The V gene's germline CDR1 is MRHNA and CDR2 SNTAGT. This CDR3 is 14 amino acids long. The germline V and J ends were trimmed by 0 bases and 2 bases, with 7 bases remaining between them. The CDR3, as DNA: TGTGCCAGCAGTGACTCCCCTTTCAACTATGGCTACACCTTC. It yields the protein CASSDSPFNYGYTF.

Written as DNA, the CDR3 is TGTGCCTCGTCCCGGGGGGCGGGAGATACGCAGTATTTT. It encodes CASSRGAGDTQYF. The V call is TRBV30, the J call TRBJ2-3, with D perhaps matching TRBD2 (7 bases). Trimming removed 7 bases from V and 5 bases from J, with 16 bases in between. Germline CDR1 and CDR2: GTSNPN and SVGIG (reference sequence). The CDR3 extends over 13 amino acids.

On this clone: This sample includes further DNA sequences coding for the same CDR3. V gene TRBV7-9 combines with J gene TRBJ1-1; D unclear. Trimming cost V 5 bases and J 2 bases, with 9 bases left between them. The CDR3 runs to 13 residues. Germline loops: CDR1 SEHNR, CDR2 FQNEAQ (reference sequence). CDR3 amino acids: CASSLSGNTEAFF. The CDR3 DNA is TGTGCCAGCAGCCTCAGTGGAAACACTGAAGCTTTCTTT.